The 9 T cell receptor beta chains presented below share a single source sample, sequenced in a study of T cell responses to AZD1222 COVID-19 vaccine. Libraries were prepared by immunoSEQ multiplex PCR; TCRdb keeps only in-frame clonotypes and omits some of them. The sample has roughly 120,000 clones, 88% seen once; the top ten hold just over 3.5%. Sequencing used peripheral blood, obtained 28 days after the second AZD1222 dose. The receptors were gathered from an adult who received the AZD1222 COVID-19 vaccine.

This chain joins TRBV7-2 and TRBJ2-7; 9 nucleotides line up with TRBD1. The V gene's germline CDR1 is SGHTA and CDR2 FQGNSA. J gave up 3 bases and V 2 bases, and 11 bases lay outside the gene matches. The CDR3 has 17 residues. For the CDR3, the DNA is TGTGCCAGCAGCTTACTACGGACAGGGGAGTTCTTCTACGAGCAGTACTTC. Its translation: CASSLLRTGEFFYEQYF.

This chain uses TRBV11-1 with TRBJ2-5, with D maybe TRBD2 (7 bases). This CDR3 comprises 13 residues. In germline, CDR1 is SGHAT, CDR2 FQDESV (reference sequence). Trimming took 5 bases from V and 3 from J, leaving 10 bases between them. CDR3 residues: CASSVGGEETQYF. CDR3 coding DNA: TGTGCCAGCAGCGTAGGGGGGGAAGAGACCCAGTACTTC. Using reference TRBV11-1 and TRBJ2-5 for the parts outside the CDR3, the full variable domain is EAEVAQSPRYKITEKSQAVAFWCDPISGHATLYWYRQILGQGPELLVQFQDESVVDDSQLPKDRFSAERLKGVDSTLKIQPAELGDSAMYLCASSVGGEETQYFGPGTRLLVL.

This clone showed up just a few times. V and J are TRBV4-3 and TRBJ2-4; possible D gene TRBD2, 6 bases. The V end was cut by 0 bases, the J end by 8 bases, with 8 bases between. Germline V lookup: CDR1 LGHNA, CDR2 YSLEER. The CDR3 runs 13 residues. The CDR3, as DNA: TGCGCCAGCAGCCAAGATAGGAGGGACATTCAGTACTTC. Its translation is CASSQDRRDIQYF.

The rearrangement links TRBV4-1 to TRBJ2-7; 10 bases are a match to TRBD1. Germline loops: CDR1 MGHRA, CDR2 YSYEKL. V gave up 3 bases and J gave up 7 bases; unmatched junction bases: 15. The CDR3 covers 17 residues. CDR3 loop: CASSQARTGGLLGEQYF. In DNA, the CDR3 is TGCGCCAGCAGCCAGGCCCGGACAGGGGGTTTACTTGGAGAGCAGTACTTC.

The genes are TRBV7-9 and TRBJ2-1; 10 bases are shared with TRBD1. The CDR3 length is 17 residues. CDR1 and CDR2 from the germline V gene are SEHNR and FQNEAQ (reference sequence). The ends lost 5 bases at V and 8 bases at J; junction bases unmatched: 15. CDR3 in amino acids: CASSHPNRDRGLDEQFF. CDR3 nucleotide sequence: TGTGCCAGCAGCCACCCTAACCGGGACAGGGGTCTCGATGAGCAGTTCTTC.

The chain combines TRBV3-1 (or the pseudogene TRBV3-2) with TRBJ1-2, with D possibly matching TRBD1 (6 bases). The CDR3 consists of 15 residues. Germline assignment: CDR1 LGHDT and CDR2 YNNKEL (reference sequence). Trimming took 2 bases from V and 2 from J, leaving 12 bases between them. The CDR3 sequence: CASSQRDNLNYGYTF. Here the CDR3 DNA reads TGTGCCAGCAGCCAAAGGGACAACCTAAACTATGGCTACACCTTC.

The genes are TRBV21-1 and TRBJ1-4. TRBV21-1 represents a pseudogene. The CDR3 is 17 residues long. The CDR3 is CASSKAAGTSVSEKLFF. For the CDR3, the DNA is TGTGCCAGCAGCAAGGCCGCGGGGACGTCGGTCAGCGAAAAACTGTTTTTT.

The J gene is TRBJ1-4, the V gene TRBV28; 10 positions match TRBD1. Trimming cost V 1 base and J 7 bases; bases outside gene matches: 3. CDR1 MDHEN and CDR2 SYDVKM come from the germline V gene. The CDR3 extends over 15 amino acids. CDR3 residues: CASSLSGQGSEKLFF. The CDR3 DNA is TGTGCCAGCAGTTTATCGGGACAGGGGTCTGAAAAACTGTTTTTT.

V and J are TRBV6-2 or TRBV6-3 and TRBJ1-5, with D hard to call. This CDR3 is built from 17 residues. Germline CDR1 and CDR2: MNHEY and SVGEGT. V was trimmed by 2 bases and J by 0 bases, leaving 14 bases between them. CDR3 in amino acids: CASSYERGPHSNQPQHF. The CDR3 nucleotides read TGTGCCAGCAGTTACGAGAGAGGACCCCATAGCAATCAGCCCCAGCATTTT.